This TCR beta chain originates from a study of T cells after posttransplantation cyclophosphamide. As to this clone: The antigen is not known.

Assay: immunoSEQ multiplex PCR; the TCRdb copy retains only in-frame clones and omits some. The sample holds roughly 4,900 clones, under 90% seen once. Study-wide results and caveats: Recipient CMV seropositivity and CMV reactivation strongly tracked TRB clonality. Donor-recipient repertoire similarity was low at 1-2 months, rising over year one.

Treatment was busulfan-fludarabine conditioning, a marrow graft, and cyclophosphamide on days +3 and +4. The CDR3 sequence is 14 residues long. The germline V and J ends were trimmed by 7 bases and 0 bases, with 13 bases remaining between them. Germline CDR1 is LNHDA and CDR2 is SQIVND (reference sequence). Sequencing used PBMCs, obtained after allogeneic stem cell transplant with posttransplant cyclophosphamide. The receptor comes from a male patient in his forties or fifties who received an allogeneic stem cell transplant from a related donor and was CMV-positive. Some T cells may originate from the graft donor. J is TRBJ2-7 and V is TRBV19; possibly TRBD1 for D (6 bases). The CDR3 DNA reads as TGTGCCAGTACCGCGGACAGTTACTCCTACGAGCAGTACTTC. This translates into CASTADSYSYEQYF.